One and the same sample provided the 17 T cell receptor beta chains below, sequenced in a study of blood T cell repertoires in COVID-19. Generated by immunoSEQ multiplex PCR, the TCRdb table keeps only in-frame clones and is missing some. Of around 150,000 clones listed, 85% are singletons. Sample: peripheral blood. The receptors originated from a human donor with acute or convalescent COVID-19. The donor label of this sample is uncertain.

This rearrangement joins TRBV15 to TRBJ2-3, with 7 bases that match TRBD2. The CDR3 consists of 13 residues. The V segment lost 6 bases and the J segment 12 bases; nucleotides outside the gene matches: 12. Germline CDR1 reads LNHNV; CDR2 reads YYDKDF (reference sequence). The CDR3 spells CATSLTLAANQYF. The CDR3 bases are TGTGCCACCAGTCTGACCCTAGCGGCCAACCAGTATTTT. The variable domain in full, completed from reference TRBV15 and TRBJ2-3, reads DAMVIQNPRYQVTQFGKPVTLSCSQTLNHNVMYWYQQKSSQAPKLLFHYYDKDFNNEADTPDNFQSRRPNTSFCFLDIRSPGLGDTAMYLCATSLTLAANQYFGPGTRLTVL.

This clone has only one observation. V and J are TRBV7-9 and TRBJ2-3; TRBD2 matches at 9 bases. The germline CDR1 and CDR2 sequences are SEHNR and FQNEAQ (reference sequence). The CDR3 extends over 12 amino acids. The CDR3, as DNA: TGTGCGACTAGCGGAAACACAGATACGCAGTATTTT. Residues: CATSGNTDTQYF.

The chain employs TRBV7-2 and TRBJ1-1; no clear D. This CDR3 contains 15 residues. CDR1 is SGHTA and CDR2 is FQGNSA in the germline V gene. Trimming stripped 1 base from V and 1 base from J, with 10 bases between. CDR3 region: CASSLEAGGNTEAFF. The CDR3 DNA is TGTGCCAGCAGCTTAGAGGCAGGAGGGAACACTGAAGCTTTCTTT.

Here the CDR3 DNA reads TGTGCCAGTAGTGTCCCCCTAGGGCAGGGGGCGATTGGTGAAGCTTTCTTT. Translation gives CASSVPLGQGAIGEAFF. The V gene is TRBV19, the J gene TRBJ1-1; TRBD1 aligns across 8 bases. CDR1 LNHDA and CDR2 SQIVND come from the germline V gene (reference sequence). V was pared by 5 bases and J by 7 bases, with 18 bases of the junction left unmatched. This CDR3 has 17 amino acids.

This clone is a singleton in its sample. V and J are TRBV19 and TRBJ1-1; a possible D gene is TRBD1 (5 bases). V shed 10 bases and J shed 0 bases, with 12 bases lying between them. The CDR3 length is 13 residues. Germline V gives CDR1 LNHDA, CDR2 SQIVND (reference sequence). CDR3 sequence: CATGGPMNTEAFF. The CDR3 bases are TGTGCCACCGGGGGACCGATGAACACTGAAGCTTTCTTT.

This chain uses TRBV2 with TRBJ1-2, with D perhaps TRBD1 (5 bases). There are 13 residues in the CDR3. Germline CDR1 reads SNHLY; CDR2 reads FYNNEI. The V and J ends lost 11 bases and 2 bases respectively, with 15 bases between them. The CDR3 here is CAGESRENYGYTF. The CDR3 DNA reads TGTGCCGGAGAATCCAGGGAAAACTATGGCTACACCTTC.

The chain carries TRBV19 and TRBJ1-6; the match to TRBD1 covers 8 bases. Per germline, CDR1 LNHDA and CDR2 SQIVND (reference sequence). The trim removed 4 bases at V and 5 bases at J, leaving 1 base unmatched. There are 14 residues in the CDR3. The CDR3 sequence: CASSRTGNNSPLHF. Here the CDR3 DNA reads TGTGCCAGTAGTAGGACAGGGAATAATTCACCCCTCCACTTT.

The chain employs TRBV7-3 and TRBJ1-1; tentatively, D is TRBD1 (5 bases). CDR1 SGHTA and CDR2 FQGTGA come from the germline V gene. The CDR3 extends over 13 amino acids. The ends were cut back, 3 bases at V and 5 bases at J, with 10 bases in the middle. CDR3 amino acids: CASSFREGTEAFF. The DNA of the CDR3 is TGTGCCAGCAGCTTCAGGGAAGGGACTGAAGCTTTCTTT.

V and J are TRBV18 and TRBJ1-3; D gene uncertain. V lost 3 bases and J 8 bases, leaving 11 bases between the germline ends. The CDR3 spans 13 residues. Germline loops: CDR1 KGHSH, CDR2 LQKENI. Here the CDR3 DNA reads TGTGCCAGCTCACCCGGATCGGGATACACCATATATTTT. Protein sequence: CASSPGSGYTIYF.

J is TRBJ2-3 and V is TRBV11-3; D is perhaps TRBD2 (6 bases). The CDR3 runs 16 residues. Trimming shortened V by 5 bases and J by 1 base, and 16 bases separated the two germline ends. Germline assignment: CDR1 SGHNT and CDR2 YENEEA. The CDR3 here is CASSMGLQRGTDTQYF. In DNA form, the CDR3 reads TGTGCCAGCAGCATGGGACTTCAACGAGGCACAGATACGCAGTATTTT.

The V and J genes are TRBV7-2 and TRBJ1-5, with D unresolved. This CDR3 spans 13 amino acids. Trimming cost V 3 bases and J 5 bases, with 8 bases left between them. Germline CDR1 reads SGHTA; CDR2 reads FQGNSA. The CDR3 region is CASSFSLYQPQHF. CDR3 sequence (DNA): TGTGCCAGCAGCTTCTCACTTTATCAGCCCCAGCATTTT.

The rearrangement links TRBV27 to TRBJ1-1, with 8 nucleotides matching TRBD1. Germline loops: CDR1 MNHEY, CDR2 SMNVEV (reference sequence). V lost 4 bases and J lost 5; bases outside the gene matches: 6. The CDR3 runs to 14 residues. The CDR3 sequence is CASSYRDRKTEAFF. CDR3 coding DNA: TGTGCCAGCAGTTACCGGGACAGGAAGACTGAAGCTTTCTTT.

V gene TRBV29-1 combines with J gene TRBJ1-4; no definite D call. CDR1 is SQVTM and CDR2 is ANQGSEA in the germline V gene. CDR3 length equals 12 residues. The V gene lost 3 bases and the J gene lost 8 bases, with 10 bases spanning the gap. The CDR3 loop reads CSVEPTQEKLFF. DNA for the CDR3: TGCAGCGTTGAGCCCACACAGGAAAAACTGTTTTTT.

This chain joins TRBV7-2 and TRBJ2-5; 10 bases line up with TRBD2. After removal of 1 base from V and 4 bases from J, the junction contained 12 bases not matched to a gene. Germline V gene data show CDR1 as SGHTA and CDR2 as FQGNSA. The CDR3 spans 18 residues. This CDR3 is CASSLGGPAAGGRETQYF. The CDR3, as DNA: TGTGCCAGCAGCTTAGGAGGCCCAGCAGCGGGGGGGCGAGAGACCCAGTACTTC.

DNA for the CDR3: TGCGCCAGCAGCCAACATGGGGCTTACAATGAGCAGTTCTTC. Translated, it gives CASSQHGAYNEQFF. The chain recombines TRBV4-1 with TRBJ2-1, with TRBD1 as a possible D gene (5 bases). Trimming removed 2 bases from V and 4 bases from J, with 9 bases in between. The CDR3 runs to 14 residues. In germline, CDR1 is MGHRA, CDR2 YSYEKL.

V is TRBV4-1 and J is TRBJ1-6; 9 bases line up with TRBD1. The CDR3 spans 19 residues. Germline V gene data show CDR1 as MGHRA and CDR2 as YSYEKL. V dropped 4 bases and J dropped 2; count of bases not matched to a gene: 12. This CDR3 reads CASSPNPLTGGTYNSPLHF. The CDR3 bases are TGCGCCAGCAGCCCGAATCCGCTTACAGGGGGCACCTATAATTCACCCCTCCACTTT.

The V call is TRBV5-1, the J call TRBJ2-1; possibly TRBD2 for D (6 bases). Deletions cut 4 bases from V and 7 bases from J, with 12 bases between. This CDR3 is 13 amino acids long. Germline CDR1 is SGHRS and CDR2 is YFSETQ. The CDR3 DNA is TGCGCCAGCAGCGGGGGACTGGAGAATGAGCAGTTCTTC. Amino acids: CASSGGLENEQFF.